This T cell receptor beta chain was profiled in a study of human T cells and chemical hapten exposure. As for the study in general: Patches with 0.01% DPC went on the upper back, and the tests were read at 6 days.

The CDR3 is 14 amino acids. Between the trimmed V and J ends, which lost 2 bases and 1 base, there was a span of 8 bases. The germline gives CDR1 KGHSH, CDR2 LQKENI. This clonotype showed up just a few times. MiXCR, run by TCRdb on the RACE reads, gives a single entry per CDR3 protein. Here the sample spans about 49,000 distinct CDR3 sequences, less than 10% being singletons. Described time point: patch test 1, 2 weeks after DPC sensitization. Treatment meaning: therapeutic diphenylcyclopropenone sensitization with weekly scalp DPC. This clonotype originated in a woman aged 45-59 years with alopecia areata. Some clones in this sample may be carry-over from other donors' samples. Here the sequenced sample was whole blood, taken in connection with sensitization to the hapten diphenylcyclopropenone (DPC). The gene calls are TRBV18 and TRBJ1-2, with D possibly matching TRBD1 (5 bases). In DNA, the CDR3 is TGTGCCAGCTCACCATTGGGGGATAACTATGGCTACACCTTC. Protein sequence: CASSPLGDNYGYTF.